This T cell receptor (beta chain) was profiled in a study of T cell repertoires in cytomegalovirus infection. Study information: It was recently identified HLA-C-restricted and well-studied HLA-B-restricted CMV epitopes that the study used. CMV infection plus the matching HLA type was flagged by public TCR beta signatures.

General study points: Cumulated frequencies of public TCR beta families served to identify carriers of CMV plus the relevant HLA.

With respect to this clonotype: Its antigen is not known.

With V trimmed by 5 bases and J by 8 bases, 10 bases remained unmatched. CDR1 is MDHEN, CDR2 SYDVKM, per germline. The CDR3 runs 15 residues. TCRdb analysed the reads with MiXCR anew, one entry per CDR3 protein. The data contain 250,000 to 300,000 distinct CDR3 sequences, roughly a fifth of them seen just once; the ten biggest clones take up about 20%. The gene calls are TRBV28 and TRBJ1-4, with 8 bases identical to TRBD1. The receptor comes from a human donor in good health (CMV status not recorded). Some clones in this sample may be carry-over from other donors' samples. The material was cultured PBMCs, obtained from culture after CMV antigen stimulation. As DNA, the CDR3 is TGTGCCAGCAGTCCCGGACAGGGCATTGGAGAAAAACTGTTTTTT. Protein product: CASSPGQGIGEKLFF. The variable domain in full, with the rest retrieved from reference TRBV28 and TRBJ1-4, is DVKVTQSSRYLVKRTGEKVFLECVQDMDHENMFWYRQDPGLGLRLIYFSYDVKMKEKGDIPEGYSVSREKKERFSLILESASTNQTSMYLCASSPGQGIGEKLFFGSGTQLSVL.